This T cell receptor beta chain was obtained from a study of T cell repertoires in cytomegalovirus infection. TCRdb reprocessed the reads via MiXCR and lists one record per CDR3 protein. The repertoire consists of 700,000 to 850,000 distinct CDR3 sequences, with 32% occurring once and the leading ten covering about an eighth. Germline CDR1 reads SGHAT; CDR2 reads FQNNGV. The CDR3 has 11 amino acids. In its sample, this clonotype was seen a few times. Its target is unknown. Germline and junction disagree at one end, which may indicate a read error. The source of this sequence is a human donor in good health (CMV status not recorded). Some clones in this sample may be carry-over from other donors' samples. This rearrangement joins TRBV11-2 to TRBJ1-2; no clear D gene. This sample comprised cultured CD8+ T cells from PBMCs, obtained from culture after CMV antigen stimulation. This CDR3 is CASSSGGLEAF. The DNA for the CDR3 is TGTGCCAGCAGCTCCGGAGGGCTAGAAGCCTTC.